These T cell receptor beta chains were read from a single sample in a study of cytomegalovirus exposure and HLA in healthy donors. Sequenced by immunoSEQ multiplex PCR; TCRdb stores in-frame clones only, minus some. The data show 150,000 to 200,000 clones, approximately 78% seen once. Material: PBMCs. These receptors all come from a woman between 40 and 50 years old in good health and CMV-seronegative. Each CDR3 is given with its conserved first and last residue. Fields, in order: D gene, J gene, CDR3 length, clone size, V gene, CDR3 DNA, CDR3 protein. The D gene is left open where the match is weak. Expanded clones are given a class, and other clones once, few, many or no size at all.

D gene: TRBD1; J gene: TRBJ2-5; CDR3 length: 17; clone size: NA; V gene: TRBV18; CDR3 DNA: TGTGCCAGCTCACCACGGAGGACAGGGGGCGCGGGAGAGACCCAGTACTTC; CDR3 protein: CASSPRRTGGAGETQYF
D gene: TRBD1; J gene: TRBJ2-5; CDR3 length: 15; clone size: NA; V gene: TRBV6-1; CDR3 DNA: TGTGCCAGCAGTGAAACCCGGGACAGGGGAAAGACCCAGTACTTC; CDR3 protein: CASSETRDRGKTQYF
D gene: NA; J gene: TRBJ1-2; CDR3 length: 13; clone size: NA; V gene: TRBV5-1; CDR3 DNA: TGCGCCAGCAGCTTGGAACGGGGAAGTGGCTACACCTTC; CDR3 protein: CASSLERGSGYTF
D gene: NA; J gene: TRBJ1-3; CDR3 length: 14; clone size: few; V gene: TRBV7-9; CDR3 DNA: TGTGCCAGCAGCCTAGTGCAGGGATACGGCACCATATATTTT; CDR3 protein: CASSLVQGYGTIYF
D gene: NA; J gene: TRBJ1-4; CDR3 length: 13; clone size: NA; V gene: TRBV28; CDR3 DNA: TGTGCCAGCAGATCATACGGGGGTGAAAAACTGTTTTTT; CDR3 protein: CASRSYGGEKLFF
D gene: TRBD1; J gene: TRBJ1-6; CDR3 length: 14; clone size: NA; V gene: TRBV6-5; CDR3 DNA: TGTGCCAGCAGTTCGGACAGGAGAAATTCACCCCTCCACTTT; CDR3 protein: CASSSDRRNSPLHF
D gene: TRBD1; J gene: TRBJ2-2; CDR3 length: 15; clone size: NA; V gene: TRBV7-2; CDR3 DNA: TGTGCCAGCAGCCGACAGGGGTTGGGCACCGGGGAGCTGTTTTTT; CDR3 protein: CASSRQGLGTGELFF
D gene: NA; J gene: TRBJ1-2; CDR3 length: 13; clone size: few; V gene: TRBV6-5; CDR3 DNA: TGTGCCAGCAGTCTGGAGAGTGCCTATGGCTACACCTTC; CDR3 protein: CASSLESAYGYTF
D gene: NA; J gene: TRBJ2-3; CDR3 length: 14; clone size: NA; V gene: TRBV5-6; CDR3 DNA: TGTGCCAGCAGCCCCAGGGGACGTGCAGATACGCAGTATTTT; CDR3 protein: CASSPRGRADTQYF
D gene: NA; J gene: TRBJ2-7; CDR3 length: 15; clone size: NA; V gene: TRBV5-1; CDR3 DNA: TGCGCCAGCAGCTTGTTAGGGTTTGCGGGGGCCGAGCAGTACTTC; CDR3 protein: CASSLLGFAGAEQYF
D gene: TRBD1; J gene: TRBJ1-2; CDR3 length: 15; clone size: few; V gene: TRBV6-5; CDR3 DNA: TGTGCCAGCAGTGCCGGGACAGGGCTACAGAGGGGCTACACCTTC; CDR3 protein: CASSAGTGLQRGYTF
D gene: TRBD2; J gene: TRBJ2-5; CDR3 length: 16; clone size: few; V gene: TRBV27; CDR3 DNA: TGTGCCAGCAGTTCCGCCAGCGGGGGGCCCGCGGAGACCCAGTACTTC; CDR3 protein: CASSSASGGPAETQYF
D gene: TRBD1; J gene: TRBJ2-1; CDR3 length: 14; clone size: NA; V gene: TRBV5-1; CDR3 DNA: TGCGCCAGCTGGGGACAGGGGATTTTAGGTGAGCAGTTCTTC; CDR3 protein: CASWGQGILGEQFF
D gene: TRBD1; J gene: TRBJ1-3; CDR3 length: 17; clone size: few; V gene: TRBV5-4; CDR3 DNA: TGTGCCAGCAGCTTCTGGACAGGGAGATCCTCTGGAAACACCATATATTTT; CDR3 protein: CASSFWTGRSSGNTIYF
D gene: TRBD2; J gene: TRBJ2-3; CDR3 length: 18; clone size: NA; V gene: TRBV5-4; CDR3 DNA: TGTGCCAGCAGCTTGGCCATCGTCCGCGGGGGGGGCCCAGATACGCAGTATTTT; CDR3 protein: CASSLAIVRGGGPDTQYF
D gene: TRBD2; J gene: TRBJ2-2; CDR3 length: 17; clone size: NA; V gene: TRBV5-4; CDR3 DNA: TGTGCCAGCAGCTTACGTCGGGGGGGCCTCTCCACCGGGGAGCTGTTTTTT; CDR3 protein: CASSLRRGGLSTGELFF
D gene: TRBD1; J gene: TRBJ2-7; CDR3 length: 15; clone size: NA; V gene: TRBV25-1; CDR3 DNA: TGTGCCAGCAGTGGCGACAGGGGGCCCCCCTACGAGCAGTACTTC; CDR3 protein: CASSGDRGPPYEQYF
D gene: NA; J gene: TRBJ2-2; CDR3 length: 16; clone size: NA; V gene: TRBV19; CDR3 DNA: TGTGCCAGTAGTCTCTATAGCGGCCAGAACACCGGGGAGCTGTTTTTT; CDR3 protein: CASSLYSGQNTGELFF
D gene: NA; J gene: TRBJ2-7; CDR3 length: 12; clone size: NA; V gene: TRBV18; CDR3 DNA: TGTGCCAGCTCACCAAGCTACTACGAGCAGTACTTC; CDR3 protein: CASSPSYYEQYF
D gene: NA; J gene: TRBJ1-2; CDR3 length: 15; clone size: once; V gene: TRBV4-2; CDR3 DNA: TGTGCCAGCAGCCGAGCCCTCGGGTCATCCTATGGCTACACCTTC; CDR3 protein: CASSRALGSSYGYTF
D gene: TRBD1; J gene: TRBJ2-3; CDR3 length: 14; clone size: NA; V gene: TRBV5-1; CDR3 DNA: TGCGCCAGCAGCGACACCCAGGGGGCGGATACGCAGTATTTT; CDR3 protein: CASSDTQGADTQYF
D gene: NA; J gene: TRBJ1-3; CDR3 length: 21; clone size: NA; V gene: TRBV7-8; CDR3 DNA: TGTGCCAGCAGCTTAGCGCTAATTTATCTCCACAGGGTAAGCTCTGGAAACACCATATATTTT; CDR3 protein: CASSLALIYLHRVSSGNTIYF
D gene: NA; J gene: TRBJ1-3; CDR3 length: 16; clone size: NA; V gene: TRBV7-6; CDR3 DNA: TGTGCCAGCAGCCAAGTCCCGCTTAGCTCTGGAAACACCATATATTTT; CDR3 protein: CASSQVPLSSGNTIYF
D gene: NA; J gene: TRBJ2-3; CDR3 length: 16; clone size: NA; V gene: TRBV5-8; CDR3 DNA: TGTGCCAGCAGCTTGGGGCAGGGCTGGAGCACAGATACGCAGTATTTT; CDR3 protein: CASSLGQGWSTDTQYF
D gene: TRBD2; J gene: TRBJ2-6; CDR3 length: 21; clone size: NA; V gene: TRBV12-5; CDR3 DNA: TGTGCTAGTGGTTTGCCTTCGACTAGCGGGGCTTTACTGTCTGGGGCCAACGTCCTGACTTTC; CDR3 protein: CASGLPSTSGALLSGANVLTF
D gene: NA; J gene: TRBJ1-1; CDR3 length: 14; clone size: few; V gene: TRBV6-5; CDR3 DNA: TGTGCCAGCAGGACAGGCGGGTTGAACACTGAAGCTTTCTTT; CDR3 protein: CASRTGGLNTEAFF
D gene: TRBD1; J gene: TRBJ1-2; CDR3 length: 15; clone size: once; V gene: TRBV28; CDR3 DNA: TGTGCCAGCAGCCCGAACGGACAGGGTAACTATGGCTACACCTTC; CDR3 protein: CASSPNGQGNYGYTF
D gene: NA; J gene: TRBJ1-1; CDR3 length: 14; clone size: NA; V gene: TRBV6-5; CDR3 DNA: TGTGCCAGCAGTCGCGGGTTGTCTGACACTGAAGCTTTCTTT; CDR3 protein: CASSRGLSDTEAFF
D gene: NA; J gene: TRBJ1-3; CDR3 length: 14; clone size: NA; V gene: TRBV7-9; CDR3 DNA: TGTGCCAGCAGCCAGACAACAGCTGGAAACACCATATATTTT; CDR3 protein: CASSQTTAGNTIYF
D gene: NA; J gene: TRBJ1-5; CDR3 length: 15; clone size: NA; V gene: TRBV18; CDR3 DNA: TGTGCCAGCTCACCATTACAGGATGTGGTTCAGCCCCAGCATTTT; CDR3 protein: CASSPLQDVVQPQHF
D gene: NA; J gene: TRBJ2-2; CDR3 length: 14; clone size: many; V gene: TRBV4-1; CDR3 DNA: TGCGCCAGCAGCCCCCTATTGAGAACCGGGGAGCTGTTTTTT; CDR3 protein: CASSPLLRTGELFF
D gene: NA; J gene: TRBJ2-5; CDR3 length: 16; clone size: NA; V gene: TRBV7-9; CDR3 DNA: TGTGCCAGCAGCTTAGGGGGACACCTGTACCAAGAGACCCAGTACTTC; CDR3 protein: CASSLGGHLYQETQYF
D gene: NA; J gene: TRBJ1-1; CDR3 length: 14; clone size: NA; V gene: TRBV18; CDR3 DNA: TGTGCCAGCTCACCTCAGGGTATGAACACTGAAGCTTTCTTT; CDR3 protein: CASSPQGMNTEAFF
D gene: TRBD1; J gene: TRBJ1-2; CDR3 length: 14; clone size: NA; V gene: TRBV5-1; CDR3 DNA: TGCGCCAGCAGCTTGGCCGGACAGGGCGATGGCTACACCTTC; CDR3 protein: CASSLAGQGDGYTF
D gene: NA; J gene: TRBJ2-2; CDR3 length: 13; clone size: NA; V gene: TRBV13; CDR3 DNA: TGTGCCAGCAGCTTAGAACAGTCCGGGGAGCTGTTTTTT; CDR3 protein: CASSLEQSGELFF
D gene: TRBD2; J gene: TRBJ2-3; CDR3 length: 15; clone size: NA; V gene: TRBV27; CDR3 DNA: TGTGCCAGCAGTTTTCTGGGCGGGGGGGCAGATACGCAGTATTTT; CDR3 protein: CASSFLGGGADTQYF
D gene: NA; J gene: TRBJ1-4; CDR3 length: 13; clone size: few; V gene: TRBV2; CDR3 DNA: TGTGCCAGCAGTGAAAGGAAAGCGTCCGCACTGTTTTTT; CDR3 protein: CASSERKASALFF
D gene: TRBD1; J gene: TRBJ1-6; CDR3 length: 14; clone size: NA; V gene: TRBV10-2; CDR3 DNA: TGCGCCAGCAGGGACAGGACCTCCAATTCACCCCTCCACTTT; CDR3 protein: CASRDRTSNSPLHF
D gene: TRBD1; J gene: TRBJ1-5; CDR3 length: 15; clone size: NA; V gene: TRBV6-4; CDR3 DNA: TGTGCCAGCAGTGACGTGGCAGGGGGCCATCAGCCCCAGCATTTT; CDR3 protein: CASSDVAGGHQPQHF
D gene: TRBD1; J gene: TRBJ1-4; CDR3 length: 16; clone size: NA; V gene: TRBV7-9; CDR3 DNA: TGTGCCAGCAGCCCCGGACAGGGCGCAACTAATGAAAAACTGTTTTTT; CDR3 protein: CASSPGQGATNEKLFF
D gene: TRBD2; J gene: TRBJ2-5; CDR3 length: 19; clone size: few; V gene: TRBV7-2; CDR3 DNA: TGTGCCAGCAGCTTAGGGAGCCGCCTAGCGGGGGGACTTGGGGAGACCCAGTACTTC; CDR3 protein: CASSLGSRLAGGLGETQYF